The clone carrying this TCR beta chain was seen more than once but under ten times. Each donor gave around 9.3 milliliters of peripheral blood. Isolation recovered at least 7 million PBMCs from every sample. The sample is drawn from a study of blood T cells in healthy people across ages. Alongside a J-beta primer mix, a sample-barcoded 5' primer served in a second PCR lasting about 7 to 11 cycles. A template-switch adaptor that had 12 random nucleotides put a tag on each cDNA molecule. TCRdb fed the 5' RACE reads into MiXCR, producing one record per CDR3 protein. The sample consists of roughly 1,800,000 distinct CDR3 sequences, around half of them appearing once. The receptor's source is a woman aged 40 to 55 in good health. The sequencing sample was made of blood.

The chain's CDR3 is CASSGGTGRSPLHF. DNA of the CDR3: TGTGCCAGCAGTGGGGGGACAGGGAGGTCACCCCTCCACTTT. The V call is TRBV2, the J call TRBJ1-6; 9 bases align to TRBD1. CDR3 length equals 14 residues. The J segment lost 10 bases and the V segment lost 4 bases, leaving 5 bases of the junction unmatched. Germline V gives CDR1 SNHLY, CDR2 FYNNEI.